The T cell receptor (beta chain) under discussion was sequenced for a study of blood T cell repertoires in COVID-19. At the level of the study: Material from acute and convalescent COVID-19 was sourced from the United States, Italy and Spain. The cDNA or gDNA used as material had been derived from T cells, B-cell-depleted T cells, or PBMCs.

The Seattle patients joined while their infection was active and were tracked longitudinally afterward. Per the authors' pipeline: Reference gene primer amplification in the assay estimated nucleated cell counts. TCRdb's table, derived via immunoSEQ multiplex PCR, lists solely in-frame clones and lacks some. The V and J calls and the clone size are those of that table, but D and trimming were determined from the DNA. The table includes a few hundred thousand clones, 85% to 90% detected once. The trim removed 6 bases at V and 5 bases at J, leaving 21 bases unmatched. CDR1 and CDR2 (germline): MDHEN, SYDVKM. The CDR3 runs to 19 residues.

The V call is TRBV28, the J call TRBJ1-3; TRBD1 aligns across 8 bases. This receptor was obtained from a woman aged 55 to 70 with COVID-19, enrolled during active disease. Sample: peripheral blood. CDR3 DNA sequence: TGTGCCAGCAGATTGACAGGGGTGGAAGGCGTAGGGGGCAGAAACACCATATATTTT. It is translated as CASRLTGVEGVGGRNTIYF.